Here is one T cell receptor beta chain with its context. Its antigen is not known. The record originates from a study of cytomegalovirus exposure and HLA in healthy donors. Study-level findings and limits: When analyzed later, a missense DCLRE1C variant was found to be linked to TCR beta V- and J-gene trimming.

Donors counted as nominally healthy when sampled, yet unrecorded immune exposures were likely. The PCR used 60 Vbeta and 13 Jbeta primers. Measured with immunoSEQ multiplex PCR; TCRdb has only the in-frame clones, and not every one. The sample has about 120,000 clones, 60% to 80% seen once. The receptor's source is a young man in good health and CMV-seronegative. The specimen was PBMCs.

The CDR3 loop is CASSLGPIYEQYF. The DNA for the CDR3 is TGTGCCAGCAGCTTAGGCCCCATCTACGAGCAGTACTTC. The chain employs TRBV7-9 and TRBJ2-5, with D uncertain. The end of the DNA aligns better with TRBJ2-7, so the J call may be wrong. Per germline, CDR1 SEHNR and CDR2 FQNEAQ (reference sequence). The CDR3 totals 13 residues.